Shown below are 9 T cell receptor beta chains from a single sample sequenced in a study of blood T cell repertoires in COVID-19. Some clones are missing from TCRdb's copy, which holds only in-frame ones; the method was immunoSEQ multiplex PCR. The profile shows some 180,000 clones, around three quarters of them singletons. Material for sequencing was PBMCs or T cells enriched from blood (not recorded which). These receptors originate from a woman aged 70-85 years in a cohort exposed to, infected with or recovered from COVID-19 (not recorded which).

This clone occurred a few times. The V gene is TRBV28, the J gene TRBJ2-7; no clear D. Germline-derived CDR1 and CDR2 are MDHEN and SYDVKM. The CDR3 consists of 14 residues. The V end was cut by 2 bases, the J end by 4 bases, with 12 bases between. CDR3 nucleotides: TGTGCCAGCAGTTTAAACATTGGCCAGTACGAGCAGTACTTC. Protein: CASSLNIGQYEQYF.

The chain joins TRBV29-1 to TRBJ2-7, with 9 nucleotides matching TRBD2. Germline trimming cut 2 bases from V and 4 bases from J; bases unmatched to any gene: 9. Germline values: CDR1 SQVTM, CDR2 ANQGSEA. This CDR3 has 15 amino acids. The CDR3 reads CSVELREGRVYEQYF. CDR3 DNA sequence: TGCAGCGTTGAATTGCGGGAGGGCCGGGTTTACGAGCAGTACTTC.

The CDR3 loop is CAISRQGNTEAFF. CDR3 in DNA: TGTGCCATCAGCCGACAGGGGAACACTGAAGCTTTCTTT. V gene TRBV10-3 combines with J gene TRBJ1-1; 7 bases line up with TRBD1. Trimming at V came to 6 bases and at J to 1 base, leaving 2 bases not matched to a gene. The CDR3 has 13 residues. Per the germline V gene, CDR1 is ENHRY and CDR2 is SYGVKD.

CDR3 protein: CASSLALGGDTQYF. In nucleotides, the CDR3 is TGCGCCAGCAGCTTGGCACTCGGAGGAGATACGCAGTATTTT. The V call is TRBV5-1, the J call TRBJ2-3, with TRBD2 as a possible D gene (5 bases). This CDR3 spans 14 amino acids. V was pared by 0 bases and J by 5 bases, with 10 bases between. CDR1 is SGHRS and CDR2 is YFSETQ in the germline V gene.

The sample holds one count of this clone. The rearrangement joins TRBV7-2 to TRBJ2-7, with a weak D call TRBD1 (5 bases). The CDR3 consists of 14 residues. V was pared by 2 bases and J by 3 bases, with 11 bases between. Germline V lookup: CDR1 SGHTA, CDR2 FQGNSA. This chain's CDR3 is CASSLLQGGYEQYF. In nucleotides, the CDR3 is TGTGCCAGCAGCTTACTGCAGGGCGGCTACGAGCAGTACTTC.

V usage is TRBV12-3 or TRBV12-4 and J usage is TRBJ1-5, with TRBD1 as a possible D gene (6 bases). The V end was cut by 6 bases, the J end by 8 bases, with 14 bases between. There are 13 residues in the CDR3. Here the CDR3 reads CASSDRSGEPQHF. CDR3 in DNA: TGTGCCAGCAGCGATAGATCAGGGGAGCCCCAGCATTTT.

The chain has TRBV6-5 and TRBJ1-3, with D possibly matching TRBD1 (5 bases). The CDR3 extends over 15 amino acids. Germline values: CDR1 MNHEY, CDR2 SVGAGI. V shed 0 bases and J shed 5 bases, with 11 bases lying between them. This chain's CDR3 is CASSYSRATRNTIYF. The CDR3, as DNA: TGTGCCAGCAGTTACTCCAGGGCAACTCGAAACACCATATATTTT.

The rearrangement uses TRBV6-6 and TRBJ1-6; possibly TRBD1 for D (6 bases). Trimming left V 2 bases short and J 5 bases short, with 7 bases between. Germline CDR1 and CDR2: MNHNY and SVGAGI (reference sequence). The CDR3 contains 14 residues. Here the CDR3 reads CASSYQGNNSPLHF. For the CDR3, the DNA is TGTGCCAGCAGTTACCAGGGGAATAATTCACCCCTCCACTTT.

The CDR3, as DNA: TGTGCCAGCAGCACCGGACTAGCGGGAGCAATGATCGACGAGCAGTACTTC. Residues: CASSTGLAGAMIDEQYF. The chain joins TRBV9 to TRBJ2-7, with TRBD2 matching over 13 bases. Trimming cost V 4 bases and J 5 bases; bases outside gene matches: 12. This CDR3 contains 17 residues. Germline V gene lookup returns CDR1 SGDLS and CDR2 YYNGEE.